The clone carrying this T cell receptor beta chain has just one count. TCRdb's table, derived via immunoSEQ multiplex PCR, lists solely in-frame clones and lacks some. The repertoire holds tens of thousands of clones, with approximately 90% as singletons. This sample was taken from a study of T cell changes during pregnancy in multiple sclerosis. This clonotype was obtained from a female donor with multiple sclerosis, enrolled in a pregnancy study. The specimen comprised CD8+ T cells from peripheral blood mononuclear cells, sampled in the third trimester of pregnancy.

CDR3 DNA sequence: TGTGCCAGCTGCCTCGGGACTAGCGGGGTGGATGAGCAGTTCTTC. This gives the protein CASCLGTSGVDEQFF. The chain uses TRBV27 and TRBJ2-1; 13 bases align to TRBD2. J gave up 8 bases and V 8 bases, and 9 bases lay outside the gene matches. The CDR3 spans 15 residues. Per the germline V gene, CDR1 is MNHEY and CDR2 is SMNVEV (reference sequence).